This TCR beta chain was sequenced for a study of somatic mutations in cytotoxic T cells in rheumatoid arthritis. Generated by immunoSEQ multiplex PCR, the TCRdb table keeps only in-frame clones and is missing some. The sample carries 15,000 to 20,000 clones, roughly 80% recorded once. Germline V CDR1 and CDR2: MNHEY, SMNVEV (reference sequence). The CDR3 totals 16 residues. Trimming took off 6 bases at V and 8 bases at J, with 23 bases between the two ends. J is TRBJ2-1 and V is TRBV27; D is possibly TRBD2 (7 bases). Sequenced material: CD8+ T cells sorted from blood. The TCR originated in an adult with rheumatoid arthritis. CDR3 amino acids: CASSTTSGGRGHEQFF. DNA of the CDR3: TGTGCCAGCAGCACAACCTCCGGGGGGCGGGGTCATGAGCAGTTCTTC.